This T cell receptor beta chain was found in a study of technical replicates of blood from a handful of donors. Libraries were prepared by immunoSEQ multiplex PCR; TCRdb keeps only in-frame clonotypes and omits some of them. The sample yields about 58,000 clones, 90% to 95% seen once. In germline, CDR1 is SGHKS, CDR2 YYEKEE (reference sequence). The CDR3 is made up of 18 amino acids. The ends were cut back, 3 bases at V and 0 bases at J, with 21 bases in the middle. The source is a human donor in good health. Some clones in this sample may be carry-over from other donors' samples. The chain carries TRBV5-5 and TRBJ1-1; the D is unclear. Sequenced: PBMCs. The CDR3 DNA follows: TGTGCCAGCAGCTCTGTTCCGACGAACAGAGACATGAACACTGAAGCTTTCTTT. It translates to CASSSVPTNRDMNTEAFF.